Included here is one TCR beta chain sequence, with context. The table came from immunoSEQ multiplex PCR; TCRdb's copy has only in-frame clones and leaves some out. The sample has approximately 1.4 million clones; 95% to 99% are singletons. V was trimmed by 1 base and J by 5 bases, leaving 7 bases between them. The CDR3 spans 13 residues. Germline lookup yields CDR1 LGHNA and CDR2 YNFKEQ. The sample originates from a study of shared clonotypes between healthy human individuals. The sample consisted of naive CD4+ T cells sorted from blood. Subset meaning: CD45RA+ positively selected. The TCR comes from a man aged 30 to 45 in good health. V and J are TRBV4-2 and TRBJ2-3; no clear D. CDR3 loop: CASSQARKDTQYF. In nucleotides, the CDR3 is TGTGCCAGCAGCCAAGCCCGAAAAGATACGCAGTATTTT.